Each of the 16 T cell receptor beta chains below was sequenced from the same sample in a study of blood T cell repertoires in COVID-19. TCRdb's table, derived via immunoSEQ multiplex PCR, lists solely in-frame clones and lacks some. The data hold more than 150,000 clones, with around 83% observed a single time. Sequencing was performed on peripheral blood. The receptors were sampled from a man in his fifties or sixties with active or convalescent COVID-19.

This clone has only one observation. V and J are TRBV9 and TRBJ1-1; a weak D match, TRBD1 (5 bases). The V and J ends lost 0 bases and 1 base respectively, with 10 bases between them. Germline V gene sequence: CDR1 SGDLS, CDR2 YYNGEE. The CDR3 consists of 15 residues. In DNA form, the CDR3 reads TGTGCCAGCAGCGTAGACGGCAGGGAGAACACTGAAGCTTTCTTT. It yields the protein CASSVDGRENTEAFF.

The chain links TRBV24-1 to TRBJ2-2; 8 nucleotides align to TRBD1. The CDR3 loop spans 16 amino acids. J gave up 6 bases and V 9 bases, and 14 bases lay outside the gene matches. Germline V lookup: CDR1 KGHDR, CDR2 SFDVKD. The CDR3 DNA sequence: TGTGCCACCGGAACCACCGGACAGGGTCGTCCCGGGGAGCTGTTTTTT. Protein: CATGTTGQGRPGELFF.

The chain has TRBV18 and TRBJ1-2, with 7 bases lining up with TRBD1. V shed 6 bases, J shed 0 bases, and the junction held 4 bases outside the gene matches. CDR1 and CDR2 from the germline V gene are KGHSH and LQKENI. This CDR3 contains 14 residues. CDR3 DNA: TGTGCCAGCTCGTCGGACAGGACTAACTATGGCTACACCTTC. Protein: CASSSDRTNYGYTF.

The V gene is TRBV29-1, the J gene TRBJ1-3; D is possibly TRBD1 (5 bases). The CDR3 contains 13 residues. Trimming took 3 bases from V and 1 from J, leaving 7 bases between them. Germline CDR1 SQVTM, CDR2 ANQGSEA. CDR3 in amino acids: CSVETDSGNTIYF. The CDR3 bases are TGCAGCGTTGAGACAGATTCTGGAAACACCATATATTTT.

V usage is TRBV19 and J usage is TRBJ2-7; D may be TRBD2 (6 bases). CDR1 and CDR2 (germline): LNHDA, SQIVND (reference sequence). Trimming pared 3 bases from V and 2 bases from J, leaving 8 bases between. The CDR3 consists of 13 residues. CDR3 sequence: CASSIERAYEQYF. The CDR3 region has the DNA TGTGCCAGTAGTATCGAGCGGGCCTACGAGCAGTACTTC.

The genes are TRBV5-5 and TRBJ2-1, with 9 bases aligning to TRBD1. The CDR3 is 17 residues long. Germline CDR1 reads SGHKS; CDR2 reads YYEKEE (reference sequence). V was pared by 0 bases and J by 10 bases, with 14 bases of the junction left unmatched. The CDR3 nucleotides are TGTGCCAGCAGCTTGGATCCCGGGACAGGGCTTTTAGGGGAGCAGTTCTTC. Translating gives CASSLDPGTGLLGEQFF.

This clone appeared once. The J gene is TRBJ2-1, the V gene TRBV24-1; D is uncertain. Germline V CDR1 and CDR2: KGHDR, SFDVKD. This CDR3 is built from 11 residues. Trimming pared 7 bases from V and 9 bases from J, leaving 9 bases between. CDR3 loop: CATSGAFEQFF. The CDR3 DNA is TGTGCCACCAGCGGAGCTTTTGAGCAGTTCTTC.

The rearrangement uses TRBV7-8 and TRBJ2-5; 11 bases agree with TRBD1. This CDR3 has 17 residues. V shed 2 bases, J shed 4 bases, and the junction held 9 bases outside the gene matches. Looked up from germline, CDR1 is SGHVS and CDR2 is FQNEAQ. CDR3 sequence (DNA): TGTGCCAGCAGCTTAAACCCCGGGACAGGGGGACGAGAGACCCAGTACTTC. Protein sequence: CASSLNPGTGGRETQYF.

The rearrangement uses TRBV24-1 and TRBJ2-1; TRBD2 matches 13 bases. Trimming at V came to 4 bases and at J to 6 bases, leaving 8 bases not matched to a gene. Looked up from germline, CDR1 is KGHDR and CDR2 is SFDVKD. The CDR3 is 17 residues long. The CDR3 nucleotides read TGTGCCACCAGTGACCGAACACTAGCGGGAGGGTTCAATGAGCAGTTCTTC. It yields the protein CATSDRTLAGGFNEQFF.

The chain recombines TRBV6-6 with TRBJ1-2; possible D gene TRBD1, 6 bases. Germline V CDR1 and CDR2: MNHNY, SVGAGI (reference sequence). CDR3 length equals 14 residues. Trimming took off 6 bases at V and 8 bases at J, with 19 bases between the two ends. CDR3 bases: TGTGCCAGCAGCTCCACGACAGGTTCAGACGGCTACACCTTC. Translating it yields CASSSTTGSDGYTF.

V and J are TRBV7-2 and TRBJ1-2; TRBD1 might be the D (6 bases). CDR1 is SGHTA and CDR2 is FQGNSA in the germline V gene. Trimming left V 0 bases short and J 7 bases short, with 6 bases between. The CDR3 has 12 amino acids. The CDR3 nucleotides are TGTGCCAGCAGCTTAGCAGGGGGTGGCTACACCTTC. Amino acids: CASSLAGGGYTF. The full variable domain, in which reference TRBV7-2 and TRBJ1-2 provide the parts outside the CDR3, is GAGVSQSPSNKVTEKGKDVELRCDPISGHTALYWYRQSLGQGLEFLIYFQGNSAPDKSGLPSDRFSAERTGGSVSTLTIQRTQQEDSAVYLCASSLAGGGYTFGSGTRLTVV.

The chain links TRBV4-3 to TRBJ2-1; 9 nucleotides align to TRBD2. CDR3 size: 15 residues. The germline V gene encodes CDR1 LGHNA and CDR2 YSLEER. With 2 bases clipped from V and 2 bases from J, the junction kept 1 base outside the gene matches. The CDR3 bases are TGCGCCAGCAGCCAAAGCGGGGGGACCTACAATGAGCAGTTCTTC. Translating gives CASSQSGGTYNEQFF.

This chain joins TRBV5-4 and TRBJ2-5, with D maybe TRBD2 (5 bases). Trimming pared 0 bases from V and 4 bases from J, leaving 10 bases between. From germline, CDR1 is SGHNT and CDR2 YYREEE (reference sequence). The CDR3 covers 14 residues. CDR3 protein: CASSLDSAGETQYF. The CDR3 nucleotides are TGTGCCAGCAGCTTGGATAGCGCGGGAGAGACCCAGTACTTC. Full variable domain (rest looked up from reference TRBV5-4 and TRBJ2-5): ETGVTQSPTHLIKTRGQQVTLRCSSQSGHNTVSWYQQALGQGPQFIFQYYREEENGRGNFPPRFSGLQFPNYSSELNVNALELDDSALYLCASSLDSAGETQYFGPGTRLLVL.

The gene calls are TRBV11-2 and TRBJ2-1; D might be TRBD2 (5 bases). CDR3 size: 13 residues. Trimming took off 5 bases at V and 4 bases at J, with 9 bases between the two ends. Germline values: CDR1 SGHAT, CDR2 FQNNGV. CDR3 bases: TGTGCCAGCAGCGACGGGATTTACAATGAGCAGTTCTTC. Translated: CASSDGIYNEQFF.

The chain joins TRBV19 to TRBJ2-5; unclear D gene. Germline loops: CDR1 LNHDA, CDR2 SQIVND (reference sequence). The CDR3 runs 16 residues. V dropped 5 bases and J dropped 5 bases, with 21 bases sitting between them. The CDR3 loop reads CASSPLRKNFGETQYF. The CDR3 nucleotides are TGTGCCAGTAGTCCCCTTAGAAAGAATTTCGGGGAGACCCAGTACTTC.

The gene calls are TRBV7-8 and TRBJ1-2; D might be TRBD1 (6 bases). Trimming left V 5 bases short and J 8 bases short, with 24 bases between. The CDR3 is 16 amino acids. The germline CDR1 and CDR2 sequences are SGHVS and FQNEAQ. The CDR3 nucleotides are TGTGCCAGCAGCGACAACCTCCAGCACAGGGTAAAAGGCTACACCTTC. As protein: CASSDNLQHRVKGYTF.